Below, 9 T cell receptor beta chains from the same sample are listed, as sequenced in a study of blood T cell repertoires in COVID-19. The data were produced by immunoSEQ multiplex PCR, yet TCRdb's version contains in-frame clones alone and is incomplete. The data hold 200,000 to 250,000 clones, with roughly nine tenths observed a single time. Sequenced material: PBMCs or T cells enriched from blood (not recorded which). The receptors here all came from a woman between 25 and 40 years old who had recovered from COVID-19.

The chain has TRBV14 and TRBJ1-1; 10 bases agree with TRBD1. This CDR3 has 15 amino acids. V trimming: 6 bases; J trimming: 4 bases; junction bases outside the gene matches: 8. Germline V CDR1 and CDR2: SGHDN, FVKESK. This CDR3 is CASRRQGARVTEAFF. CDR3 nucleotides: TGTGCCAGCAGGAGACAGGGGGCTAGGGTCACTGAAGCTTTCTTT. The full variable domain, completed using reference TRBV14 and TRBJ1-1, is EAGVTQFPSHSVIEKGQTVTLRCDPISGHDNLYWYRRVMGKEIKFLLHFVKESKQDESGMPNNRFLAERTGGTYSTLKVQPAELEDSGVYFCASRRQGARVTEAFFGQGTRLTVV.

This rearrangement joins TRBV19 to TRBJ2-6, with unresolved D. In germline, CDR1 is LNHDA, CDR2 SQIVND (reference sequence). Trimming cost V 4 bases and J 0 bases, with 4 bases left between them. CDR3 length: 14 amino acids. The CDR3 DNA reads TGTGCCAGTAGTAGGAGCTCTGGGGCCAACGTCCTGACTTTC. Translating gives CASSRSSGANVLTF.

V usage is TRBV9 and J usage is TRBJ1-2; 11 positions match TRBD1. The V gene end was trimmed by 7 bases and the J gene end by 2 bases; junction bases not matched to a gene: 7. The length of the CDR3 is 15 residues. Germline V gives CDR1 SGDLS, CDR2 YYNGEE. The CDR3 DNA is TGTGCCAGCGGTGGAGGGGACAGGGGGAACTATGGCTACACCTTC. It encodes CASGGGDRGNYGYTF.

V gene TRBV7-2 combines with J gene TRBJ1-4; D ambiguous. The CDR3 loop spans 12 amino acids. V was pared by 0 bases and J by 10 bases, with 6 bases between. Germline-derived CDR1 and CDR2 are SGHTA and FQGNSA. CDR3 coding DNA: TGTGCCAGCAGCTTAGCAGATAGAAAACTGTTTTTT. Encoded protein: CASSLADRKLFF.

The rearrangement links TRBV4-1 to TRBJ1-3; TRBD1 might be the D (6 bases). Trimming took 2 bases from V and 0 from J, leaving 11 bases between them. The CDR3 length is 16 residues. Germline CDR1 is MGHRA and CDR2 is YSYEKL. The CDR3 loop is CASSQYRTDSGNTIYF. CDR3 coding DNA: TGCGCCAGCAGCCAATACCGGACAGACTCTGGAAACACCATATATTTT.

This chain connects TRBV5-1 to TRBJ2-1; no clear D. CDR1 is SGHRS, CDR2 YFSETQ, per germline. The V gene lost 6 bases and the J gene lost 4 bases, with 5 bases spanning the gap. The CDR3 runs 11 residues. CDR3 protein: CASTTYNEQFF. Here the CDR3 DNA reads TGCGCCAGCACCACTTACAATGAGCAGTTCTTC.

The V gene is TRBV2, the J gene TRBJ2-1, with 9 bases matching TRBD1. CDR1 SNHLY and CDR2 FYNNEI come from the germline V gene. The CDR3 loop spans 15 amino acids. In DNA, the CDR3 is TGTGCGGGTCGAGGGGACAGGGCCTCCTACAATGAGCAGTTCTTC. As protein: CAGRGDRASYNEQFF.

The chain has TRBV5-1 and TRBJ2-3; possible D gene TRBD2, 5 bases. CDR3 length equals 14 residues. Between the trimmed V and J ends, which lost 2 bases and 6 bases, there was a span of 13 bases. Germline lookup yields CDR1 SGHRS and CDR2 YFSETQ. The chain's CDR3 is CASSFRDGGDTQYF. The CDR3 DNA follows: TGCGCCAGCAGCTTCCGGGATGGAGGCGATACGCAGTATTTT.

This chain uses TRBV7-2 with TRBJ2-7; D perhaps matches TRBD2 (5 bases). V was trimmed by 1 base and J by 6 bases, leaving 10 bases between them. CDR3 length equals 13 residues. Germline V lookup: CDR1 SGHTA, CDR2 FQGNSA. The CDR3 DNA reads TGTGCCAGCAGCTTAGACGAGGGCGGCGAGCAGTACTTC. It codes for CASSLDEGGEQYF.